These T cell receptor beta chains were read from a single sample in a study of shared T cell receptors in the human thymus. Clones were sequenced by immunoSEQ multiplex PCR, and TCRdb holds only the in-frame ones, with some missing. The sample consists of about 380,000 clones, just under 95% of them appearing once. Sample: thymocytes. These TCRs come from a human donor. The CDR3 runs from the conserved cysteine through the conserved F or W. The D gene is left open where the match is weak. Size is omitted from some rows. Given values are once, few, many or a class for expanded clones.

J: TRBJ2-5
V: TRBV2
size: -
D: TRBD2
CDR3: CASGGGDGGRQETQYF
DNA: TGTGCCAGCGGGGGGGGTGACGGAGGGAGGCAAGAGACCCAGTACTTC

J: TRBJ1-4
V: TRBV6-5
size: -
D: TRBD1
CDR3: CASSRTGGNEKLFF
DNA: TGTGCCAGCAGTCGAACAGGGGGTAATGAAAAACTGTTTTTT

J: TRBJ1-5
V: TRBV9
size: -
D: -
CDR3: CASSVGGSNQPQHF
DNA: TGTGCCAGCAGCGTAGGAGGATCGAATCAGCCCCAGCATTTT

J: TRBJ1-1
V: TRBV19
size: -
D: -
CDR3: CASIAWGTLAFF
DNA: TGTGCCAGTATCGCCTGGGGAACTCTCGCTTTCTTT

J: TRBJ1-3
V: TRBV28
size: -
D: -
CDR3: CASSFYIAASSGNTIYF
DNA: TGTGCCAGCAGTTTCTATATCGCCGCCAGCTCTGGAAACACCATATATTTT

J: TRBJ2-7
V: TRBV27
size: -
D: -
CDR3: CASSPWGLYYEQYF
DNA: TGTGCCAGCAGCCCATGGGGCTTATACTACGAGCAGTACTTC

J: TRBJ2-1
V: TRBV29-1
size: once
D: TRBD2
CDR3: CSVEDFSGKNEQFF
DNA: TGCAGCGTTGAAGACTTTAGCGGGAAAAATGAGCAGTTCTTC

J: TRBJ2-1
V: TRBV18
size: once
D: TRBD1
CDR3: CASSPPVADRVNNEQFF
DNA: TGTGCCAGCTCACCACCGGTCGCGGACAGGGTTAACAATGAGCAGTTCTTC

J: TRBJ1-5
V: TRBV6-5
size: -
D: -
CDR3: CASRKNRQPQPQHF
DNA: TGTGCCAGCAGGAAAAACAGGCAACCACAGCCCCAGCATTTT

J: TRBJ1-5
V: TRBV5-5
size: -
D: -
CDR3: CASSSWGDQPQHF
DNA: TGTGCCAGCAGCTCTTGGGGGGATCAGCCCCAGCATTTT

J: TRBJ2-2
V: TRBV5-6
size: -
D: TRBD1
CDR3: CASSSDRGRTGELFF
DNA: TGTGCCAGCAGTTCGGACAGGGGGCGCACCGGGGAGCTGTTTTTT

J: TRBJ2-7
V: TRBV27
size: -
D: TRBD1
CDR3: CASLYRGVHYEQYF
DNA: TGTGCCAGCCTTTACAGGGGAGTCCATTACGAGCAGTACTTC

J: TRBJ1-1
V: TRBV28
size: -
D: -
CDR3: CASSPGDNRNTEAFF
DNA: TGTGCCAGCAGTCCCGGGGACAACCGGAACACTGAAGCTTTCTTT

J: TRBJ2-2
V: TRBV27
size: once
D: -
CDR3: CASSLWDLATSYPGELFF
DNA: TGTGCCAGCAGTTTATGGGACTTAGCAACAAGTTACCCCGGGGAGCTGTTTTTT

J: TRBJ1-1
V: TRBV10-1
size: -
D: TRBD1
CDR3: CASSESTGVLGTEAFF
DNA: TGCGCCAGCAGTGAGTCGACAGGGGTCCTTGGCACTGAAGCTTTCTTT

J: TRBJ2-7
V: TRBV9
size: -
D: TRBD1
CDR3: CASSVGQPYSYEQYF
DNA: TGTGCCAGCAGCGTGGGACAGCCCTACTCCTACGAGCAGTACTTC

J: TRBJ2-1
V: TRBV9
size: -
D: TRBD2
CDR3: CASSVTTGTSGPFGEQFF
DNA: TGTGCCAGCAGCGTAACGACCGGGACTAGCGGCCCCTTCGGTGAGCAGTTCTTC

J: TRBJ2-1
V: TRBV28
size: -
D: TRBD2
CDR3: CASSLDWGTSGSPGSYNEQFF
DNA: TGTGCCAGCAGTCTGGACTGGGGGACTAGCGGGTCCCCGGGCTCCTACAATGAGCAGTTCTTC

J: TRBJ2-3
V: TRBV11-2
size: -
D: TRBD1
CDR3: CASSLPGQPAPYF
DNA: TGTGCCAGCAGCTTACCGGGACAGCCCGCGCCGTATTTT

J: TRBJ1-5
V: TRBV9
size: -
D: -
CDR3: CASIQPQHF
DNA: TGTGCCAGCATTCAGCCCCAGCATTTT

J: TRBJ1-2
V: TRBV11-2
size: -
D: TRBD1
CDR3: CASSLGTGGAGYTF
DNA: TGTGCCAGCAGCTTAGGGACAGGGGGCGCCGGCTACACCTTC

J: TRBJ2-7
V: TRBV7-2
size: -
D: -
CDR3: CASSPRFSGAPEQYF
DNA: TGTGCCAGCAGCCCCCGGTTTTCGGGGGCACCTGAGCAGTACTTC

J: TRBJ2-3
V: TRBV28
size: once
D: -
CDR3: CASISPEADTQYF
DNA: TGTGCCAGCATCTCCCCTGAGGCGGATACGCAGTATTTT

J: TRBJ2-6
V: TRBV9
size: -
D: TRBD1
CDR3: CASSTRDRFSSGANVLTF
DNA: TGTGCCAGCAGCACTAGGGACAGGTTTAGCTCTGGGGCCAACGTCCTGACTTTC

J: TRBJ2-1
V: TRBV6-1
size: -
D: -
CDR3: CASESYNEQFF
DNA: TGTGCCAGCGAGAGCTACAATGAGCAGTTCTTC

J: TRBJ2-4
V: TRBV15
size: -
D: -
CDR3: CATSRDLERIAKNIQYF
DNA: TGTGCCACCAGCAGAGATCTGGAGAGAATAGCCAAAAACATTCAGTACTTC

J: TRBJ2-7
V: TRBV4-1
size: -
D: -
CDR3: CASSQPPAEGKPSYEQYF
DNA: TGCGCCAGCAGCCAGCCCCCCGCCGAGGGGAAACCCTCCTACGAGCAGTACTTC

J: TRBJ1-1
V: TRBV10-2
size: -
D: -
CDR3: CASSESVNTEAFF
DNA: TGCGCCAGCAGTGAGTCAGTGAACACTGAAGCTTTCTTT

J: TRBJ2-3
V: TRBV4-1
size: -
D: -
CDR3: CASSQVVRDIAAPTDTQYF
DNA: TGCGCCAGCAGCCAAGTCGTCCGAGATATAGCGGCACCCACAGATACGCAGTATTTT

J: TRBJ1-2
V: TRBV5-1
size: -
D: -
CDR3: CASSLYLGEASHNGYTF
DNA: TGCGCCAGCAGCTTGTATCTAGGGGAGGCATCACACAACGGCTACACCTTC

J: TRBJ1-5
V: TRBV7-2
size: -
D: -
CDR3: CASSLVGQPQHF
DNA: TGTGCCAGCAGCTTAGTAGGTCAGCCCCAGCATTTT

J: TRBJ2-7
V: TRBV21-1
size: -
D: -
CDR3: CASSKSAGTSGGSSYEQYF
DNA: TGTGCCAGCAGCAAAAGCGCCGGGACTAGCGGGGGAAGCTCCTACGAGCAGTACTTC

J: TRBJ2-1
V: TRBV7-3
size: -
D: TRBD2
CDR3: CASSLLAGGRNEQFF
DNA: TGTGCCAGCAGCTTATTAGCGGGAGGCCGCAATGAGCAGTTCTTC

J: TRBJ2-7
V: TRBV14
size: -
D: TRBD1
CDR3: CASSLQRDRGCYEQYF
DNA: TGTGCCAGCAGCCTACAACGGGACAGGGGTTGCTACGAGCAGTACTTC

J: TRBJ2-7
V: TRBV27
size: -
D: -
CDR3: CASSLSGTIDEQYF
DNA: TGTGCCAGCAGCCTATCCGGGACAATCGACGAGCAGTACTTC

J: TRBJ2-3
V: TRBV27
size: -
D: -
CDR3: CASSKQGETASTDTQYF
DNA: TGTGCCAGCAGTAAACAGGGCGAGACCGCTAGCACAGATACGCAGTATTTT

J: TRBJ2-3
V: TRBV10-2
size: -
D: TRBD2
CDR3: CASSESGLAGVSDTQYF
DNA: TGCGCCAGCAGTGAGTCTGGTCTAGCGGGAGTTTCAGATACGCAGTATTTT

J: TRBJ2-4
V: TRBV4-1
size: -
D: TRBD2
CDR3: CASSQDSPGLAGGMFPNIQYF
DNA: TGCGCCAGCAGCCAAGACTCACCGGGACTAGCGGGAGGGATGTTCCCAAACATTCAGTACTTC

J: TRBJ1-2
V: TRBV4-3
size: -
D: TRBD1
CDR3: CASSQDGHRGGYGYTF
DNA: TGCGCCAGCAGCCAAGATGGCCACAGGGGCGGCTATGGCTACACCTTC

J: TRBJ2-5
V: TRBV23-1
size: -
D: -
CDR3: CASSPRQIAQETQYF
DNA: TGCGCCAGCAGTCCAAGGCAGATAGCTCAGGAGACCCAGTACTTC

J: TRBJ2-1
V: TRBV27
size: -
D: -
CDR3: CASRIVPNEQFF
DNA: TGTGCCAGCAGGATCGTCCCAAATGAGCAGTTCTTC

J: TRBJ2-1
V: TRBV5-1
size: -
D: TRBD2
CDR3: CASSWSPTSGILWAEQFF
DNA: TGCGCCAGCAGCTGGTCCCCTACTAGCGGGATCTTGTGGGCGGAGCAGTTCTTC

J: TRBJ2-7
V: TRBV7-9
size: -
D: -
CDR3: CASSPTDGGGKYEQYF
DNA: TGTGCCAGCAGCCCAACCGACGGAGGGGGAAAATACGAGCAGTACTTC

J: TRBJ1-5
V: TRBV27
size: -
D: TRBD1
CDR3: CASRGTGTGSNQPQHF
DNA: TGTGCCAGCAGAGGTACCGGGACAGGAAGCAATCAGCCCCAGCATTTT

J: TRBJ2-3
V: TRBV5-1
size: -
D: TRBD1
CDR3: CASSQGQEEYF
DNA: TGCGCCAGCAGCCAGGGACAGGAGGAGTATTTT

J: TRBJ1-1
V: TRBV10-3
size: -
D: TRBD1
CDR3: CAITSTGTATEAFF
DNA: TGTGCCATCACCAGTACCGGGACAGCCACTGAAGCTTTCTTT

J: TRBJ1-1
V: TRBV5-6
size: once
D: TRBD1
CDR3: CASSAGTGRTEAFF
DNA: TGTGCCAGCAGCGCCGGGACAGGGAGGACTGAAGCTTTCTTT

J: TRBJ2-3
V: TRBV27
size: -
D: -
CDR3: CASSPQGDTQYF
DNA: TGTGCCAGCAGCCCCCAAGGTGATACGCAGTATTTT

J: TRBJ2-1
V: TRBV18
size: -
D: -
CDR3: CASSPLVGASYNEQFF
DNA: TGTGCCAGCTCACCACTGGTTGGGGCCTCATACAATGAGCAGTTCTTC

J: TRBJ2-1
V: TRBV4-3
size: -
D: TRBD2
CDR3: CASSQDRLAGIDYEQFF
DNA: TGCGCCAGCAGCCAAGATAGGCTAGCGGGTATAGATTATGAGCAGTTCTTC

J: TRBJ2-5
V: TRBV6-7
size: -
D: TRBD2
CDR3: CASKRAGAFPETQYF
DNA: TGTGCCAGCAAACGGGCGGGAGCTTTCCCAGAGACCCAGTACTTC

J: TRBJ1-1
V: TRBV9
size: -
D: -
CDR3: CASRPWLGDTEAFF
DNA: TGTGCCAGCAGACCCTGGTTGGGGGACACTGAAGCTTTCTTT

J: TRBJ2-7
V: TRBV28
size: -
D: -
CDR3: CASSLNYEQYF
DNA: TGTGCCAGCAGTCTCAACTACGAGCAGTACTTC

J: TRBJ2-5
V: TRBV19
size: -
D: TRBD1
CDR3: CASSIDERGQAETQYF
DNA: TGTGCCAGTAGTATAGATGAAAGGGGGCAGGCAGAGACCCAGTACTTC

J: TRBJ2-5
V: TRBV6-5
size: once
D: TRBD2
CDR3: CASSASGRRETQYF
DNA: TGTGCCAGCAGTGCTAGCGGGAGGCGAGAGACCCAGTACTTC

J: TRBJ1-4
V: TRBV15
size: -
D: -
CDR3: CATSKAGATDKGLFF
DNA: TGTGCCACCAGCAAAGCCGGGGCTACCGATAAGGGACTGTTTTTT

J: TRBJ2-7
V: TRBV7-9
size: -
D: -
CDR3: CASSSPGSYEQYF
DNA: TGTGCCAGCAGCTCCCCCGGGTCCTACGAGCAGTACTTC